This passage covers 23 T cell receptor beta chains from one sample sequenced in a study of blood T cell repertoires in COVID-19. The table came from immunoSEQ multiplex PCR; TCRdb's copy has only in-frame clones and leaves some out. The table shows around 140,000 clones, with 88% occurring only once. Sequencing was performed on peripheral blood. The origin of the receptors is a man in his 70s with active COVID-19.

The rearrangement joins TRBV2 to TRBJ2-1; the match to TRBD2 covers 12 bases. The germline V gene encodes CDR1 SNHLY and CDR2 FYNNEI. The CDR3 spans 19 residues. V was pared by 2 bases and J by 4 bases, with 12 bases of the junction left unmatched. Here the CDR3 DNA reads TGTGCCAGCAGTGAAAGCCGGCTAGCGGGAGGGATGGGGTACAATGAGCAGTTCTTC. This translates into CASSESRLAGGMGYNEQFF.

The rearrangement links TRBV28 to TRBJ2-7; possibly TRBD1 for D (6 bases). The CDR3 has 13 amino acids. CDR1 is MDHEN, CDR2 SYDVKM, per germline. The germline V and J ends were trimmed by 6 bases and 2 bases, with 11 bases remaining between them. The CDR3 sequence is CASRLDSTYEQYF. DNA of the CDR3: TGTGCCAGCAGACTGGACAGTACCTACGAGCAGTACTTC.

The chain couples TRBV5-6 to TRBJ2-3; TRBD1 matches at 9 bases. From germline, CDR1 is SGHDT and CDR2 YYEEEE. Trimming at V came to 2 bases and at J to 3 bases, leaving 7 bases not matched to a gene. The CDR3 consists of 16 residues. CDR3 amino acids: CASSFKVDRGTDTQYF. As DNA, the CDR3 is TGTGCCAGCAGCTTCAAAGTGGACAGGGGAACAGATACGCAGTATTTT.

V is TRBV30 and J is TRBJ1-5, with 7 nucleotides matching TRBD1. Trimming at V came to 5 bases and at J to 3 bases, leaving 4 bases not matched to a gene. The CDR3 runs 13 residues. The germline V gene has CDR1 GTSNPN and CDR2 SVGIG (reference sequence). CDR3 nucleotides: TGTGCCTGGGGGCAGGGGGACAATCAGCCCCAGCATTTT. Amino acid sequence: CAWGQGDNQPQHF. Using reference TRBV30 and TRBJ1-5 for the parts outside the CDR3, the full variable domain is SQTIHQWPATLVQPVGSPLSLECTVEGTSNPNLYWYRQAAGRGLQLLFYSVGIGQISSEVPQNLSASRPQDRQFILSSKKLLLSDSGFYLCAWGQGDNQPQHFGDGTRLSIL.

The sample holds one count of this clone. The chain links TRBV7-2 to TRBJ2-7; 8 bases align to TRBD2. This CDR3 is built from 14 residues. V lost 5 bases and J lost 6; bases outside the gene matches: 9. The V gene's germline CDR1 is SGHTA and CDR2 FQGNSA. The CDR3 nucleotides read TGTGCCAGCAGCCGCCGGGGGGGGAGGGTCGAGCAGTACTTC. It translates to CASSRRGGRVEQYF.

The CDR3 sequence: CASSLTSGRSRGGELFF. Written as DNA, the CDR3 is TGTGCCAGCAGCTTAACTAGCGGGAGGTCTAGAGGCGGGGAGCTGTTTTTT. This chain joins TRBV7-3 and TRBJ2-2, with 10 bases aligning to TRBD2. Germline CDR1 and CDR2: SGHTA and FQGTGA. With 0 bases clipped from V and 7 bases from J, the junction kept 8 bases outside the gene matches. CDR3 length equals 17 residues.

The genes are TRBV29-1 and TRBJ2-3; TRBD2 might be the D (5 bases). Deletions cut 3 bases from V and 5 bases from J, with 12 bases between. The germline V gene has CDR1 SQVTM and CDR2 ANQGSEA. The CDR3 covers 13 residues. CDR3 loop: CSVDSVLGDTQYF. DNA of the CDR3: TGCAGCGTTGATAGCGTCCTAGGAGATACGCAGTATTTT.

The chain joins TRBV27 to TRBJ2-5; 8 bases line up with TRBD2. Germline CDR1 is MNHEY and CDR2 is SMNVEV (reference sequence). V lost 5 bases, J lost 1 base, and 6 bases stayed unmatched. This CDR3 has 15 residues. CDR3 loop: CASSPGLALQETQYF. The CDR3 DNA sequence: TGTGCCAGCAGTCCCGGACTAGCCCTCCAAGAGACCCAGTACTTC.

The V call is TRBV5-5, the J call TRBJ1-4; weak D call: TRBD1 (6 bases). The V end was cut by 5 bases, the J end by 7 bases, with 12 bases between. CDR3 length: 13 residues. Germline CDR1 SGHKS, CDR2 YYEKEE (reference sequence). DNA of the CDR3: TGTGCCAGCAGAACCGGGACAATTGAAAAACTGTTTTTT. Translated, it gives CASRTGTIEKLFF. Full variable domain (outside the CDR3, taken from reference TRBV5-5 and TRBJ1-4): DAGVTQSPTHLIKTRGQQVTLRCSPISGHKSVSWYQQVLGQGPQFIFQYYEKEERGRGNFPDRFSARQFPNYSSELNVNALLLGDSALYLCASRTGTIEKLFFGSGTQLSVL.

The J gene is TRBJ2-1, the V gene TRBV12-3 or TRBV12-4; 7 bases match TRBD1. The V segment lost 6 bases and the J segment 10 bases; nucleotides outside the gene matches: 9. This CDR3 has 13 amino acids. CDR3 protein: CASRHWQGDEQFF. The CDR3 DNA reads TGTGCCAGCAGGCATTGGCAGGGGGACGAGCAGTTCTTC.

The V and J genes are TRBV5-1 and TRBJ2-6; TRBD2 matches 11 bases. V lost 4 bases to trimming and J lost 1 base; unmatched junction nucleotides: 4. In germline, CDR1 is SGHRS, CDR2 YFSETQ. The CDR3 totals 17 residues. The chain's CDR3 is CASSLLAGGSGANVLTF. The CDR3 nucleotides are TGCGCCAGCAGCCTCCTAGCGGGAGGATCTGGGGCCAACGTCCTGACTTTC.

CDR3 in DNA: TGCAGCGCCCTGACTAGCGGGAGGGCCACCTACAATGAGCAGTTCTTC. Protein product: CSALTSGRATYNEQFF. The chain employs TRBV29-1 and TRBJ2-1, with 14 bases aligning to TRBD2. The trim removed 7 bases at V and 2 bases at J, leaving 7 bases unmatched. Germline values: CDR1 SQVTM, CDR2 ANQGSEA. This CDR3 is 16 amino acids long.

The chain carries TRBV12-3 or TRBV12-4 and TRBJ1-2; D perhaps matches TRBD1 (6 bases). There are 13 residues in the CDR3. V dropped 3 bases and J dropped 7 bases, with 12 bases sitting between them. The CDR3 sequence: CASSLSGDTGYTF. Written as DNA, the CDR3 is TGTGCCAGCAGTTTGTCAGGGGATACTGGCTACACCTTC.

The chain links TRBV18 to TRBJ2-5; tentative D call: TRBD1 (5 bases). The V end lost 3 bases, the J end lost 1 base, and 12 bases lay between the germline ends. The CDR3 contains 15 residues. Germline V CDR1 and CDR2: KGHSH, LQKENI. CDR3 sequence reads: CASSPQTGAQETQYF. The CDR3 DNA follows: TGTGCCAGCTCACCCCAAACAGGAGCCCAAGAGACCCAGTACTTC.

This chain joins TRBV9 and TRBJ1-5; 9 bases match TRBD1. There are 14 residues in the CDR3. The V gene end was trimmed by 2 bases and the J gene end by 9 bases; junction bases not matched to a gene: 6. Germline CDR1 is SGDLS and CDR2 is YYNGEE. CDR3: CASSVTGGVGPQHF. The CDR3 DNA sequence: TGTGCCAGCAGCGTCACAGGGGGCGTCGGGCCCCAGCATTTT.

The V gene is TRBV5-1, the J gene TRBJ2-1; tentatively, D is TRBD2 (6 bases). This CDR3 region has 19 residues. V shed 4 bases and J shed 0 bases, with 23 bases lying between them. CDR1 is SGHRS, CDR2 YFSETQ, per germline. This CDR3 reads CASSAPLARGGSSYNEQFF. CDR3 nucleotide sequence: TGCGCCAGCAGCGCGCCCCTAGCGCGAGGCGGATCCTCCTACAATGAGCAGTTCTTC.

This clone was observed many times. The V and J genes are TRBV3-1 (or the pseudogene TRBV3-2) and TRBJ1-5; no definite D call. V was trimmed by 0 bases and J by 0 bases, leaving 18 bases between them. Germline values: CDR1 LGHDT, CDR2 YNNKEL (reference sequence). The CDR3 covers 19 residues. DNA for the CDR3: TGTGCCAGCAGCCAAGAGCGGAGAGTGGAGGGAACTAGCAATCAGCCCCAGCATTTT. Protein: CASSQERRVEGTSNQPQHF.

The chain uses TRBV5-1 and TRBJ2-5; the match to TRBD2 covers 15 bases. CDR3 length: 16 residues. V shed 4 bases and J 4 bases; nucleotides not matched to a gene: 5. Germline-derived CDR1 and CDR2 are SGHRS and YFSETQ. The CDR3 loop is CASSAGTSGRRETQYF. The CDR3 DNA follows: TGCGCCAGCAGCGCCGGGACTAGCGGGAGGAGAGAGACCCAGTACTTC. Supplemented by reference TRBV5-1 and TRBJ2-5, the full variable domain reads KAGVTQTPRYLIKTRGQQVTLSCSPISGHRSVSWYQQTPGQGLQFLFEYFSETQRNKGNFPGRFSGRQFSNSRSEMNVSTLELGDSALYLCASSAGTSGRRETQYFGPGTRLLVL.

This clone was detected many times. The chain links TRBV5-5 to TRBJ1-2; D gene unclear. CDR3 size: 13 residues. V was pared by 4 bases and J by 1 base, with 8 bases between. The germline V gene has CDR1 SGHKS and CDR2 YYEKEE (reference sequence). CDR3 coding DNA: TGTGCCAGCAGCCTCCAGGATAACTATGGCTACACCTTC. Translating gives CASSLQDNYGYTF.

The sample holds one count of this clone. This chain links TRBV28 with TRBJ2-2; a possible D gene is TRBD1 (5 bases). The length of the CDR3 is 14 residues. Looked up from germline, CDR1 is MDHEN and CDR2 is SYDVKM. Trimming took 6 bases from V and 8 from J, leaving 16 bases between them. DNA of the CDR3: TGTGCCAGCAGCCCGTCCCGCGCAGGGGGGGAGCTGTTTTTT. Translated, it gives CASSPSRAGGELFF.

This chain links TRBV19 with TRBJ1-1; D is perhaps TRBD1 (6 bases). Germline V CDR1 and CDR2: LNHDA, SQIVND (reference sequence). CDR3 length equals 17 residues. V lost 2 bases to trimming and J lost 1 base, with 17 bases between them. CDR3 in DNA: TGTGCCAGTAGTATACATCGAGACCTCAGGGGGAACACTGAAGCTTTCTTT. This encodes CASSIHRDLRGNTEAFF.

The chain has TRBV18 and TRBJ2-7; TRBD1 matches at 7 bases. The CDR3 is 15 residues long. CDR1 is KGHSH and CDR2 is LQKENI in the germline V gene. The ends lost 0 bases at V and 2 bases at J; junction bases unmatched: 4. CDR3 bases: TGTGCCAGCTCACCACCGGGACAGAAAACCTACGAGCAGTACTTC. The encoded protein is CASSPPGQKTYEQYF. The variable domain in full, with the rest retrieved from reference TRBV18 and TRBJ2-7, is NAGVMQNPRHLVRRRGQEARLRCSPMKGHSHVYWYRQLPEEGLKFMVYLQKENIIDESGMPKERFSAEFPKEGPSILRIQQVVRGDSAAYFCASSPPGQKTYEQYFGPGTRLTVT.

V is TRBV18 and J is TRBJ1-1; 9 bases fit TRBD1. Germline CDR1 is KGHSH and CDR2 is LQKENI. Trimming cost V 3 bases and J 1 base; bases outside gene matches: 6. The CDR3 runs 16 residues. CDR3 in DNA: TGTGCCAGCTCACCTCCACAGGGGGCCGGGAACACTGAAGCTTTCTTT. This translates into CASSPPQGAGNTEAFF.